This T cell receptor beta chain was sequenced for a study of blood T cell repertoires in COVID-19. Study in general: The United States, Italy and Spain supplied acute and convalescent COVID-19 samples. Nucleic acid was either cDNA or gDNA, and it came from T cells, B-cell-depleted T cells, or PBMCs.

CDR1 and CDR2 from the germline V gene are SNHLY and FYNNEI. CDR3 size: 14 residues. V lost 4 bases to trimming and J lost 0 bases, with 10 bases between them. Using immunoSEQ multiplex PCR, the repertoire was profiled, and TCRdb retains in-frame clones only, with some absent. The table records 95,000 or so clones, roughly 78% of them present only once. The sequencing sample was made of peripheral blood. The sequence was obtained from a woman at least 80 years old with active or convalescent COVID-19. The V gene is TRBV2, the J gene TRBJ2-7; D not certain. The CDR3 loop is CASSVEELSYEQYF. The DNA of the CDR3 is TGTGCCAGCAGTGTTGAGGAACTCTCCTACGAGCAGTACTTC.